This is a list of T cell receptor beta chains from one sample in a study of OX40 agonist ivuxolimab in advanced cancers. Only in-frame clones appear in the TCRdb table, and some are missing; sequencing was by immunoSEQ multiplex PCR. The sample yields 85,000 to 100,000 clones, approximately 85% seen once. The specimen comprised CD4+ or CD8+ T cells sorted from blood, sampled in a trial of the OX40 agonist ivuxolimab. Receptor source: an adult with an advanced solid tumor such as melanoma, head and neck, liver or kidney cancer. The CDR3 runs from the conserved cysteine through the conserved F or W.

>TRBV18
CASSAGGQASYEQYF
>TRBV5-1
CASSLVGAEGEKLFF
>TRBV5-1
CASSSGLAGGGIKADTQYF
>TRBV7-6
CASSPRTSGRAGELFF
>TRBV30
CAWSVSLAISYNEQFF
>TRBV7-2
CASTSSGGYEQYF
>TRBV7-9
CASSLGTSGGNEQFF
>TRBV18
CASSPGLAGDPEQYF
>TRBV5-1
CASRNTAGSNYGYTF
>TRBV4-2
CASSQVGSKTTQYF
>TRBV5-8
CASSPIHRGDYGYTF
>TRBV18
CASSQHPSGTVTGELFF